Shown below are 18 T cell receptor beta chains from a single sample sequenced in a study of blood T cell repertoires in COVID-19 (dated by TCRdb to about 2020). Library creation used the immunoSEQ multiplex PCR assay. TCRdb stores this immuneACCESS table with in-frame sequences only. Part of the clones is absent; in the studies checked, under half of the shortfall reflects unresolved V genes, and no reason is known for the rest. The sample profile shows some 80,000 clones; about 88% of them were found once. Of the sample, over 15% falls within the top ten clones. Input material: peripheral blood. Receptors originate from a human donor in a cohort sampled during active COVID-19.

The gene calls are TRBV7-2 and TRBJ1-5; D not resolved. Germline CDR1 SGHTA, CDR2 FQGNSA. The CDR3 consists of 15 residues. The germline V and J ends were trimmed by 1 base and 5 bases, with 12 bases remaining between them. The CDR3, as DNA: TGTGCCAGCAGCTTAGTCCCGGCGGGCGATCAGCCCCAGCATTTT. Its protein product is CASSLVPAGDQPQHF.

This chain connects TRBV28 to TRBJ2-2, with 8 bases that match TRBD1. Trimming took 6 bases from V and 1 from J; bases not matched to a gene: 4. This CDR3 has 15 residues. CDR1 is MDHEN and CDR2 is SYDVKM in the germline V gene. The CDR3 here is CASSNGQGNTGELFF. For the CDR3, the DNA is TGTGCCAGCAGCAACGGACAGGGGAACACCGGGGAGCTGTTTTTT. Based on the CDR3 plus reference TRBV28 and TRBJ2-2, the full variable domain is DVKVTQSSRYLVKRTGEKVFLECVQDMDHENMFWYRQDPGLGLRLIYFSYDVKMKEKGDIPEGYSVSREKKERFSLILESASTNQTSMYLCASSNGQGNTGELFFGEGSRLTVL.

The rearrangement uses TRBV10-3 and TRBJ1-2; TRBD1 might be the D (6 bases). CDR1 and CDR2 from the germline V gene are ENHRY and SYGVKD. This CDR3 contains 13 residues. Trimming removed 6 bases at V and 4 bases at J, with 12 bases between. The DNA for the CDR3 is TGTGCCATCAGCCAACAGGGAGTCTATGGCTACACCTTC. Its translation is CAISQQGVYGYTF.

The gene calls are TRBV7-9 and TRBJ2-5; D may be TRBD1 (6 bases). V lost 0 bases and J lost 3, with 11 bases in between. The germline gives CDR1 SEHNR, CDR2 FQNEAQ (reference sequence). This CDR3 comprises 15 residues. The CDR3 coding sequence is TGTGCCAGCAGCTTAGCGCGACAGGAAGAAGAGACCCAGTACTTC. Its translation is CASSLARQEEETQYF.

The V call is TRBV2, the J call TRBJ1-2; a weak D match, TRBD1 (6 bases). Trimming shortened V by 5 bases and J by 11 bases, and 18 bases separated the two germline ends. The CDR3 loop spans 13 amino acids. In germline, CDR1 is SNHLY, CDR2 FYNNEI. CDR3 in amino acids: CASSLSKGVGYTF. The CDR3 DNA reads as TGTGCCAGCAGTTTAAGCAAGGGGGTAGGATACACCTTC. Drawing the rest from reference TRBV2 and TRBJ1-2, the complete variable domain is EPEVTQTPSHQVTQMGQEVILRCVPISNHLYFYWYRQILGQKVEFLVSFYNNEISEKSEIFDDQFSVERPDGSNFTLKIRSTKLEDSAMYFCASSLSKGVGYTFGSGTRLTVV.

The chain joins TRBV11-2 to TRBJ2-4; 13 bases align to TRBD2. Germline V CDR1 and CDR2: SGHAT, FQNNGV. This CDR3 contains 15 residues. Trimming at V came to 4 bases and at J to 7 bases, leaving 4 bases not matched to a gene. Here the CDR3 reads CASSSTSGGFNIQYF. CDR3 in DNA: TGTGCCAGCAGCTCGACTAGCGGGGGGTTTAACATTCAGTACTTC.

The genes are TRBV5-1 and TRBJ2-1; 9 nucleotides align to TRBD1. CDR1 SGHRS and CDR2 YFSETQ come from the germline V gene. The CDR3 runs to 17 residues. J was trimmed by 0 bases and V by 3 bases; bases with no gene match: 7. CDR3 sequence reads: CASSWSRGQGSYNEQFF. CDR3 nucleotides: TGCGCCAGCAGCTGGAGCCGGGGACAGGGCTCCTACAATGAGCAGTTCTTC.

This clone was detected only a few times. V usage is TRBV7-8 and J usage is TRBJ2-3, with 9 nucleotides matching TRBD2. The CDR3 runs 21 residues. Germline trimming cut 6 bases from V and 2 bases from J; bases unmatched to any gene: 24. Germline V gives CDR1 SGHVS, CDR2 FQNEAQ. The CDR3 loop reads CASRSYITSGQYLKTTDTQYF. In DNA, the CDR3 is TGTGCCAGCAGATCTTATATCACTAGCGGGCAATACTTAAAGACCACAGATACGCAGTATTTT.

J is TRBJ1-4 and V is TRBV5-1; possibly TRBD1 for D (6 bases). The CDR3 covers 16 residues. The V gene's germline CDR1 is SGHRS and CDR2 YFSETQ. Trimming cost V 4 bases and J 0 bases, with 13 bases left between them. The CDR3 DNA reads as TGCGCCAGCAGCCGGGACACTTCATCAACTAATGAAAAACTGTTTTTT. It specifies CASSRDTSSTNEKLFF.

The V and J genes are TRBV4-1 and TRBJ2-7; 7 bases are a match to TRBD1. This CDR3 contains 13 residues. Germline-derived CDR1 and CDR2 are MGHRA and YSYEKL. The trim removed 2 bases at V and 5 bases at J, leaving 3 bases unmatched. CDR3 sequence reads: CASSQNRGDEQYF. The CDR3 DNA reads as TGCGCCAGCAGCCAAAACAGGGGCGACGAGCAGTACTTC.

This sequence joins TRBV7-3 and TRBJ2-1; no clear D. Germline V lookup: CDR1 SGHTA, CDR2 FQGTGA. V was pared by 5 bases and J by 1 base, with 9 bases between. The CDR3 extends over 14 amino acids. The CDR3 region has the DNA TGTGCCAGCAGCGAATACGGGTCCTACAATGAGCAGTTCTTC. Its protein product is CASSEYGSYNEQFF.

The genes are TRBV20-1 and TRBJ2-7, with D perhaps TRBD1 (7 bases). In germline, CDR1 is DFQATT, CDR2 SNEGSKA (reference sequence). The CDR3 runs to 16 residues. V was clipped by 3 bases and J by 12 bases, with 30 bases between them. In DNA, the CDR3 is TGCAGTGCTAGTCTTGACGGGACAGAACTATCCGGGGGCACGTACTTC. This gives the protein CSASLDGTELSGGTYF.

CDR3 in amino acids: CASSPRTVNEKLFF. DNA of the CDR3: TGTGCCAGCAGCCCGAGGACAGTTAATGAAAAACTGTTTTTT. The J gene is TRBJ1-4, the V gene TRBV9; tentatively, D is TRBD1 (6 bases). Trimming stripped 4 bases from V and 4 bases from J, with 11 bases between. This CDR3 is 14 amino acids long. CDR1 SGDLS and CDR2 YYNGEE come from the germline V gene.

The CDR3 region has the DNA TGTGCCAGCAGCTTAACCTATAACTACAATGAGCAGTTCTTC. It is translated as CASSLTYNYNEQFF. The rearrangement links TRBV11-3 to TRBJ2-1; no reliable D call. The CDR3 covers 14 residues. Trimming removed 2 bases from V and 3 bases from J, with 8 bases in between. Per germline, CDR1 SGHNT and CDR2 YENEEA.

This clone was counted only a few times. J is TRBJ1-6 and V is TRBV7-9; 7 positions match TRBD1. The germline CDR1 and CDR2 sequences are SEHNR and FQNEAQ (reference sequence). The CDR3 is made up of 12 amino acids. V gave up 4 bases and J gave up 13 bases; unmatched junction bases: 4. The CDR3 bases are TGTGCCAGCAGCTACCAGGGGGGTCCCCTCCACTTT. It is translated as CASSYQGGPLHF.

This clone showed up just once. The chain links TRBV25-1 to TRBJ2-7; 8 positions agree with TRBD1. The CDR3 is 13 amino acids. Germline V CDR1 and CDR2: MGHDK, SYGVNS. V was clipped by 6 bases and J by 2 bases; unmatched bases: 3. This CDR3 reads CASSLQGAYEQYF. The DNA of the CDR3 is TGTGCCAGCAGCTTACAGGGGGCCTACGAGCAGTACTTC.

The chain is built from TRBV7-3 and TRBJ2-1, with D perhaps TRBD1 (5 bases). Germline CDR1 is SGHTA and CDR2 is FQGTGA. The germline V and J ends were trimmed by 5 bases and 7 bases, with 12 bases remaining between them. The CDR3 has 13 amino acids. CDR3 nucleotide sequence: TGTGCCAGCAGCGGAAAGGGGTCAAATGAGCAGTTCTTC. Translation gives CASSGKGSNEQFF.

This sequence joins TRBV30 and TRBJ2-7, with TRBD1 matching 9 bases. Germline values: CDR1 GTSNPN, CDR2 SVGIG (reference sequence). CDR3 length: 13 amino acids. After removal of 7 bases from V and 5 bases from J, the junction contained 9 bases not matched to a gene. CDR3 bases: TGTGCCTCGGGTTCGGACAGGGGCCACGAGCAGTACTTC. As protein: CASGSDRGHEQYF.